This T cell receptor (beta chain) was identified during a study of ipilimumab plus nivolumab after autologous stem cell transplantation. Sequencing was performed with immunoSEQ multiplex PCR; in TCRdb, only in-frame clones are kept and a portion is missing. The sample has roughly 15,000 clones, about 80% seen once. Checkpoint therapy with ipilimumab 1 mg/kg began 14 to 28 days after transplant. V lost 4 bases and J 3 bases, leaving 13 bases between the germline ends. Germline V gene sequence: CDR1 SGHTA, CDR2 FQGNSA. The CDR3 is made up of 15 amino acids. This chain connects TRBV7-2 to TRBJ2-1, with a possible D match to TRBD2 (6 bases). Sequenced here: PBMCs, sampled in a trial of ipilimumab plus nivolumab as post-transplant consolidation. The clonotype was recovered from a male donor with diffuse large B-cell lymphoma. The CDR3 DNA sequence: TGTGCCAGCAGCTCTAGACTAGGGTACTACAATGAGCAGTTCTTC. Its protein product is CASSSRLGYYNEQFF.